The sequence of this T cell receptor (beta chain) was determined in a study of chemoradiotherapy in HPV16-positive cancers. Across the whole study: Candidate HPV-specific T-cell clones and common TCR motifs came from functional assays in a couple of HPV16-positive patients.

Over chemoradiotherapy, repertoires were sampled more than once. Findings and caveats of the study: Only two HPV16-positive patients supplied the functional HPV-specificity definition. Non-HPV-specific T cells did not expand in tumors during treatment, whereas candidate HPV-specific clones and E7-related motifs did.

The repertoire was sequenced with immunoSEQ multiplex PCR; TCRdb's copy has only in-frame clones and lacks some. The table records 3,600 or so clones, 79% of them present only once. After removal of 3 bases from V and 4 bases from J, the junction contained 13 bases not matched to a gene. Germline assignment: CDR1 LGHNA and CDR2 YNFKEQ. There are 18 residues in the CDR3. With regard to this clone: Its antigen remains unidentified.

The chain couples TRBV4-2 to TRBJ1-2; 11 nucleotides agree with TRBD1. The receptor was derived from a human donor with HPV-associated anogenital cancer. This sample comprised tumor tissue, obtained from a patient who underwent chemoradiotherapy. The CDR3 DNA reads TGTGCCAGCAGCCATGGACAGGGGGCCGTCGAGTATCCCTATGGCTACACCTTC. Translating gives CASSHGQGAVEYPYGYTF.